This T cell receptor beta chain was identified in a study of T cell repertoires in cytomegalovirus infection. Study overall: Shared public TCR beta signatures pointed to both CMV infection and a matching HLA type.

Germline V gene lookup returns CDR1 SGHTA and CDR2 FQGNSA. The CDR3 is made up of 14 amino acids. V was trimmed by 1 base and J by 4 bases, leaving 9 bases between them. Regarding this clonotype: Its specificity is not known.

TCRdb re-analysed the reads in MiXCR, keeping a single row per CDR3 protein. Among around 500,000 distinct CDR3 sequences listed, under 45% were seen once. The V and J genes are TRBV7-2 and TRBJ2-3; D unresolved. Material: cultured PBMCs, obtained from culture after CMV antigen stimulation. The sequence derives from a human donor in good health (CMV status not recorded). Some clones in this sample may be carry-over from other donors' samples. CDR3 sequence reads: CASSLVRMADTQYF. The CDR3 region has the DNA TGTGCCAGCAGCTTAGTTCGGATGGCAGATACGCAGTATTTT. The entire variable domain, with the rest obtained from reference TRBV7-2 and TRBJ2-3, is as follows: GAGVSQSPSNKVTEKGKDVELRCDPISGHTALYWYRQSLGQGLEFLIYFQGNSAPDKSGLPSDRFSAERTGGSVSTLTIQRTQQEDSAVYLCASSLVRMADTQYFGPGTRLTVL.